Below are 10 T cell receptor beta chains sequenced from a single sample in a study of cytomegalovirus exposure and HLA in healthy donors. 60 Vbeta and 13 Jbeta primers were used in PCR. Profiled with immunoSEQ multiplex PCR; TCRdb holds only in-frame clones, not every one. This sample has over 130,000 clones, with around 82% found just once. The specimen sequenced was PBMCs. Receptor source: a woman between 40 and 50 years old in good health and CMV-seropositive.

The chain combines TRBV6-6 with TRBJ1-5; D possibly corresponds to TRBD1 (6 bases). Germline loops: CDR1 MNHNY, CDR2 SVGAGI (reference sequence). The CDR3 is 16 amino acids. Trimming took 5 bases from V and 0 from J, leaving 14 bases between them. The CDR3 nucleotides are TGTGCCAGCAGTCGCCTACAGGGTTATAGCAATCAGCCCCAGCATTTT. This encodes CASSRLQGYSNQPQHF.

The chain couples TRBV15 to TRBJ1-3; TRBD1 aligns across 8 bases. The CDR3 contains 15 residues. Germline V gene lookup returns CDR1 LNHNV and CDR2 YYDKDF (reference sequence). The V segment lost 0 bases and the J segment 16 bases; nucleotides outside the gene matches: 14. The CDR3 is CATSRDLGTGARGYF. The CDR3 DNA reads TGTGCCACCAGCAGAGATCTGGGGACAGGCGCCCGGGGGTATTTT. The whole variable domain, filled in from reference TRBV15 and TRBJ1-3, reads DAMVIQNPRYQVTQFGKPVTLSCSQTLNHNVMYWYQQKSSQAPKLLFHYYDKDFNNEADTPDNFQSRRPNTSFCFLDIRSPGLGDTAMYLCATSRDLGTGARGYFGEGSWLTVV.

This chain connects TRBV5-4 to TRBJ2-5, with D perhaps TRBD2 (5 bases). The V end lost 4 bases, the J end lost 2 bases, and 12 bases lay between the germline ends. Germline values: CDR1 SGHNT, CDR2 YYREEE (reference sequence). This CDR3 is built from 14 residues. CDR3 DNA sequence: TGTGCCAGCAGCCCGTGGGGAGATCAAGAGACCCAGTACTTC. This sequence encodes CASSPWGDQETQYF.

This chain uses TRBV6-1 with TRBJ2-7; D gene uncertain. V was trimmed by 3 bases and J by 0 bases, leaving 3 bases between them. CDR3 length: 12 amino acids. The germline V gene has CDR1 MNHNS and CDR2 SASEGT. CDR3 loop: CASSDNSYEQYF. The DNA for the CDR3 is TGTGCCAGCAGTGATAACTCCTACGAGCAGTACTTC.

The chain joins TRBV7-3 to TRBJ1-2, with 10 bases identical to TRBD1. The CDR3 has 12 amino acids. The ends lost 5 bases at V and 13 bases at J; junction bases unmatched: 7. Germline lookup yields CDR1 SGHTA and CDR2 FQGTGA. The CDR3: CASSPDRGPPTF. The DNA for the CDR3 is TGTGCCAGCAGCCCCGACAGGGGGCCTCCCACCTTC.

The V and J genes are TRBV7-9 and TRBJ2-7, with D possibly matching TRBD2 (6 bases). Deletions cut 5 bases from V and 3 bases from J, with 14 bases between. The CDR3 runs 14 residues. Germline V CDR1 and CDR2: SEHNR, FQNEAQ (reference sequence). The CDR3 DNA sequence: TGTGCCAGCAGCATAGGGACTGGATACTACGAGCAGTACTTC. Its protein is CASSIGTGYYEQYF.

This rearrangement joins TRBV7-8 to TRBJ1-6; 7 bases agree with TRBD1. J gave up 8 bases and V 5 bases, and 6 bases lay outside the gene matches. This CDR3 spans 14 amino acids. Germline V gene lookup returns CDR1 SGHVS and CDR2 FQNEAQ. CDR3 in amino acids: CASSLGGWDSPLHF. For the CDR3, the DNA is TGTGCCAGCAGCCTAGGGGGCTGGGATTCACCCCTCCACTTT. Full variable domain (remainder filled in from reference TRBV7-8 and TRBJ1-6): GAGVSQSPRYKVAKRGQDVALRCDPISGHVSLFWYQQALGQGPEFLTYFQNEAQLDKSGLPSDRFFAERPEGSVSTLKIQRTQQEDSAVYLCASSLGGWDSPLHFGNGTRLTVT.

The CDR3 region is CASKGSGENEQFF. The CDR3 DNA is TGTGCCAGTAAGGGTAGCGGGGAAAATGAGCAGTTCTTC. This chain links TRBV19 with TRBJ2-1, with TRBD2 identical over 8 bases. Trimming at V came to 7 bases and at J to 7 bases, leaving 6 bases not matched to a gene. The CDR3 extends over 13 amino acids. Germline V gives CDR1 LNHDA, CDR2 SQIVND (reference sequence).

This clone showed up just a few times. This chain uses TRBV6-5 with TRBJ2-7; the D gene is possibly TRBD1 (5 bases). CDR1 is MNHEY, CDR2 SVGAGI, per germline. The V and J ends lost 5 bases and 3 bases respectively, with 11 bases between them. CDR3 length: 13 residues. CDR3 region: CASSRTIGYEQYF. CDR3 nucleotides: TGTGCCAGCAGTCGGACAATTGGCTACGAGCAGTACTTC.

The chain combines TRBV10-3 with TRBJ2-5; maybe TRBD2 (7 bases). The J call is in doubt because the DNA end fits TRBJ2-7 better. Germline-derived CDR1 and CDR2 are ENHRY and SYGVKD. The CDR3 loop spans 12 amino acids. The CDR3 DNA is TGTGCCATCGGGAGGGGGGACTACGAGCAGTACTTC. Translating gives CAIGRGDYEQYF.